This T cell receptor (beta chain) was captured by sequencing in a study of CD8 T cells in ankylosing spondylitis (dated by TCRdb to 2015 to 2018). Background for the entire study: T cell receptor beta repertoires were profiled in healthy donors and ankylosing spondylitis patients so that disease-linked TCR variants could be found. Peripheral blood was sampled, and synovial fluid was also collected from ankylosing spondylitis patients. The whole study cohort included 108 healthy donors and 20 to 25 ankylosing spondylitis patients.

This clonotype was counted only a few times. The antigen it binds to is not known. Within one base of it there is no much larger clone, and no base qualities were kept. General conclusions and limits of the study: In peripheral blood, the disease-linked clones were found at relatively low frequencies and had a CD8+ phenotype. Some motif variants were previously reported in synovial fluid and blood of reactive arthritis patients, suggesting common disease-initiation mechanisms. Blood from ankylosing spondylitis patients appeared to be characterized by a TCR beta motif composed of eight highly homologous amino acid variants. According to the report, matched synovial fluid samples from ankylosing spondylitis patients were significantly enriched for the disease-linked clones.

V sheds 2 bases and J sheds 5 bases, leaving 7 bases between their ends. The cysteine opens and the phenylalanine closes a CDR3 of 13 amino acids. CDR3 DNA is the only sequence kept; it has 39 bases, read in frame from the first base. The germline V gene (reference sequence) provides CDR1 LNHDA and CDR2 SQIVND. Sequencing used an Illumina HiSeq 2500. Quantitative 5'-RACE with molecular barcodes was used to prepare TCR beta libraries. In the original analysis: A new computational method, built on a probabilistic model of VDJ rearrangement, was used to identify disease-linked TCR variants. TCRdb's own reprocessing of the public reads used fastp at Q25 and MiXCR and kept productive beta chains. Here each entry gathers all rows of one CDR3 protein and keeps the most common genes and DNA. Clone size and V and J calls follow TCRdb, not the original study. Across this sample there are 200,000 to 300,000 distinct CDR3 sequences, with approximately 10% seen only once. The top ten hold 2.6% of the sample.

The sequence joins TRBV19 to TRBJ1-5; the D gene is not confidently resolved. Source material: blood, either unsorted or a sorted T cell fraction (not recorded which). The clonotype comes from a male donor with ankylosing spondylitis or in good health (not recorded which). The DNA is TGTGCCAGTAGTATAAGCGCGGATCAGCCCCAGCATTTT. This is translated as CASSISADQPQHF.